This TCR beta chain was identified in a study of molecular identifiers for immune sequencing clone quantification. General study findings and limits: Same-barcode identical TCR molecules could make highly expanded clones look smaller than they are.

TCRdb independently ran MiXCR on the PCR reads; one entry per CDR3 protein. Of more than 450,000 distinct CDR3 sequences detected, 20% to 25% appear once; the ten largest clones hold about 0.8%. The germline CDR1 and CDR2 sequences are SEHNR and FQNEAQ (reference sequence). J gave up 4 bases and V 5 bases, and 12 bases lay outside the gene matches. The CDR3 is 17 amino acids. This clonotype was recorded only once. No antigen is known for it. The chain employs TRBV7-9 and TRBJ1-1; 11 bases line up with TRBD1. The sequence derives from a human donor in good health. Some libraries in this study had Jurkat cell RNA spiked in. The sample was naive CD8+ T cells from blood, with Jurkat cell RNA spiked in. Sample subset: FACS-sorted CD8+CD4-CCR7+CD45RA+ naive T cells. CDR3 residues: CASSQDRGQVMGTEAFF. The CDR3 nucleotides are TGTGCCAGCAGCCAGGACAGGGGGCAGGTAATGGGCACTGAAGCTTTCTTT.